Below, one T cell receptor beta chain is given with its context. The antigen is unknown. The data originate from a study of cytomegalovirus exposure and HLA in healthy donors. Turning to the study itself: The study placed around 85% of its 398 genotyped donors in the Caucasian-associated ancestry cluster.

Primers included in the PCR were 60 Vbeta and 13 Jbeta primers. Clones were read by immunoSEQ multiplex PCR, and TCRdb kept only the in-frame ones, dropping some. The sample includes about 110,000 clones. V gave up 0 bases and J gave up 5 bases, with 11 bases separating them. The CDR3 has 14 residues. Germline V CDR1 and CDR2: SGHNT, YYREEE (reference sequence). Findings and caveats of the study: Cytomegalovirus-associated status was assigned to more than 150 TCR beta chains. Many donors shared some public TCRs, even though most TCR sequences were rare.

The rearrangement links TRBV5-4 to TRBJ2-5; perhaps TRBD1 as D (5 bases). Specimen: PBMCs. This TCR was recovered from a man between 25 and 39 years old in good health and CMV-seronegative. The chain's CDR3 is CASSLGQTLETQYF. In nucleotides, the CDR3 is TGTGCCAGCAGCTTGGGACAGACCCTGGAGACCCAGTACTTC.